A selection of T cell receptor beta chains follows, all from one sample in a study of T cells after yellow fever vaccination. TCRdb re-called the 5' RACE reads with MiXCR, one entry per CDR3 protein. The table includes a few hundred thousand distinct CDR3 sequences, roughly 4% detected once. This sample comprised PBMCs, obtained on the day of the yellow fever booster vaccination. These receptors came from a man between 18 and 29 years old who received the YFV17D yellow fever vaccine. Each CDR3 is given with its conserved first and last residue. The D gene is left open where the match is weak. Clone size appears in some rows only: once, few, many, or a class for an expanded clone.

clone size: NA
D gene: TRBD2
J gene: TRBJ2-1
V gene: TRBV10-3
CDR3 DNA: TGTGCCATCAGTCGACTAGCGGGGGACCTTTACAATGAGCAGTTCTTC
CDR3 protein: CAISRLAGDLYNEQFF

clone size: few
D gene: NA
J gene: TRBJ2-2
V gene: TRBV6-1
CDR3 DNA: TGTGCCAGCAGTTATTCCCAGGCCTACACCGGGGAGCTGTTTTTT
CDR3 protein: CASSYSQAYTGELFF

clone size: few
D gene: NA
J gene: TRBJ1-1
V gene: TRBV19
CDR3 DNA: TGTGCCACCCAGGGGACGGGGAACACTGAAGCTTTCTTT
CDR3 protein: CATQGTGNTEAFF

clone size: few
D gene: NA
J gene: TRBJ1-6
V gene: TRBV12-3/TRBV12-4
CDR3 DNA: TGTGCCAGCAGTCAAGGGGACCGATTAAATTCACCCCTCCACTTT
CDR3 protein: CASSQGDRLNSPLHF

clone size: many
D gene: NA
J gene: TRBJ1-5
V gene: TRBV7-9
CDR3 DNA: TGTGCCAGCAGCTCGATAGCAGGGCCGCCCCAGCATTTT
CDR3 protein: CASSSIAGPPQHF

clone size: few
D gene: NA
J gene: TRBJ2-3
V gene: TRBV30
CDR3 DNA: TGTGCCTGGAGTGAGGTCGTAGCTAGCGAGCAGTATTTT
CDR3 protein: CAWSEVVASEQYF

clone size: many
D gene: NA
J gene: TRBJ2-2
V gene: TRBV12-3/TRBV12-4
CDR3 DNA: TGTGCCAGCACGGGTCAAGGGGCCGGGAACACCGGGGAGCTGTTTTTT
CDR3 protein: CASTGQGAGNTGELFF

clone size: many
D gene: NA
J gene: TRBJ2-1
V gene: TRBV28
CDR3 DNA: TGTGCCAGCACCACCGGGACCGCCTACAATGAGCAGTTCTTC
CDR3 protein: CASTTGTAYNEQFF

clone size: NA
D gene: NA
J gene: TRBJ2-5
V gene: TRBV19
CDR3 DNA: TGTGCCAGTAGTATCCGGAGCAAGCAAGAGACCCAGTACTTC
CDR3 protein: CASSIRSKQETQYF

clone size: many
D gene: NA
J gene: TRBJ1-5
V gene: TRBV7-2
CDR3 DNA: TGTGCCAGCAGCTTAGGGGACTTTGCGGGTCAGCCCCAGCATTTT
CDR3 protein: CASSLGDFAGQPQHF

clone size: NA
D gene: NA
J gene: TRBJ1-2
V gene: TRBV27
CDR3 DNA: TGTGCCAGCAAACTCACGGGACTTGGGGGCTACACCTTC
CDR3 protein: CASKLTGLGGYTF

clone size: many
D gene: TRBD1
J gene: TRBJ1-2
V gene: TRBV20-1
CDR3 DNA: TGCAGTGCTCAAGAGGATGGGACAGCTAACTATGGCTACACCTTC
CDR3 protein: CSAQEDGTANYGYTF

clone size: many
D gene: NA
J gene: TRBJ2-7
V gene: TRBV5-4
CDR3 DNA: TGTGCCAGCAGCTTGGAACACGCGAGCGAGCAGTACTTC
CDR3 protein: CASSLEHASEQYF

clone size: NA
D gene: NA
J gene: TRBJ2-3
V gene: TRBV18
CDR3 DNA: TGTGCCAGCTCACCAATCGGAACCGGCACAGATACGCAGTATTTT
CDR3 protein: CASSPIGTGTDTQYF

clone size: NA
D gene: NA
J gene: TRBJ1-5
V gene: TRBV30
CDR3 DNA: TGTGCCTGGAACTCAATGTTGGGCAATCAGCCCCAGCATTTT
CDR3 protein: CAWNSMLGNQPQHF

clone size: few
D gene: TRBD1
J gene: TRBJ2-1
V gene: TRBV28
CDR3 DNA: TGTGCCAGCAGTTCCGAAACAGGGGGCCCCTACAATGAGCAGTTCTTC
CDR3 protein: CASSSETGGPYNEQFF

clone size: few
D gene: NA
J gene: TRBJ2-6
V gene: TRBV20-1
CDR3 DNA: TGCAGTGCCCGGGACCGAAAGTCTGGGGCCAACGTCCTGACTTTC
CDR3 protein: CSARDRKSGANVLTF

clone size: many
D gene: TRBD2
J gene: TRBJ2-4
V gene: TRBV5-1
CDR3 DNA: TGCGCCAGCAGCCGCGACCTAGCGGGGGGGACCAAAAACATTCAGTACTTC
CDR3 protein: CASSRDLAGGTKNIQYF

clone size: NA
D gene: TRBD2
J gene: TRBJ2-3
V gene: TRBV5-5
CDR3 DNA: TGTGCCAGCAGCACACGGGACTACTTCACAGATACGCAGTATTTT
CDR3 protein: CASSTRDYFTDTQYF

clone size: NA
D gene: NA
J gene: TRBJ1-2
V gene: TRBV7-9
CDR3 DNA: TGTGCCAGCAGCTTATCGGCAGGAGGATACGGCTACACCTTC
CDR3 protein: CASSLSAGGYGYTF

clone size: few
D gene: NA
J gene: TRBJ2-7
V gene: TRBV30
CDR3 DNA: TGTGCCTGGACTCTAGGGACTGGGGTTGACGAGCAGTACTTC
CDR3 protein: CAWTLGTGVDEQYF

clone size: few
D gene: NA
J gene: TRBJ1-6
V gene: TRBV5-6
CDR3 DNA: TGTGCCAGCAGCACCTACCCGACAGGTAGGGGTTATAATTCACCCCTCCACTTT
CDR3 protein: CASSTYPTGRGYNSPLHF

clone size: many
D gene: NA
J gene: TRBJ2-2
V gene: TRBV29-1
CDR3 DNA: TGCAGCGCCCGTCGGAACACCGGGGAGCTGTTTTTT
CDR3 protein: CSARRNTGELFF

clone size: many
D gene: NA
J gene: TRBJ1-1
V gene: TRBV7-3
CDR3 DNA: TGTGCCAGCAGCTTAAGGGCTGAGGACACTGAAGCTTTCTTT
CDR3 protein: CASSLRAEDTEAFF

clone size: NA
D gene: NA
J gene: TRBJ2-2
V gene: TRBV7-6
CDR3 DNA: TGTGCCAGCAGCTCCGACAGGCTCTCGAACACCGGGGAGCTGTTTTTT
CDR3 protein: CASSSDRLSNTGELFF

clone size: NA
D gene: NA
J gene: TRBJ1-6
V gene: TRBV5-1
CDR3 DNA: TGCGCCAGCAGCTTTTCAGGGTTATTAAATTCACCCCTCCACTTT
CDR3 protein: CASSFSGLLNSPLHF

clone size: NA
D gene: NA
J gene: TRBJ1-1
V gene: TRBV15
CDR3 DNA: TGTGCCACCAGCAGTTCGAGGGGTGGAACTGAAGCTTTCTTT
CDR3 protein: CATSSSRGGTEAFF

clone size: NA
D gene: TRBD1
J gene: TRBJ2-3
V gene: TRBV20-1
CDR3 DNA: TGCAGTGCTAGGACTCCGGGACAGCTACAAGATACGCAGTATTTT
CDR3 protein: CSARTPGQLQDTQYF

clone size: many
D gene: NA
J gene: TRBJ2-4
V gene: TRBV10-3
CDR3 DNA: TGTGCCATCAGCCAAGGGGGGGGGCTAAACATTCAGTACTTC
CDR3 protein: CAISQGGGLNIQYF

clone size: NA
D gene: NA
J gene: TRBJ1-4
V gene: TRBV23-1
CDR3 DNA: TGCGCCAGCAGTCAATCCACCAGGGGAGCGGGAAAACTGTTTTTT
CDR3 protein: CASSQSTRGAGKLFF

clone size: many
D gene: TRBD1
J gene: TRBJ1-2
V gene: TRBV5-1
CDR3 DNA: TGCGCCAGCAGCTTACAGGGGGCGGTAAACTATGGCTACACCTTC
CDR3 protein: CASSLQGAVNYGYTF

clone size: many
D gene: TRBD2
J gene: TRBJ2-7
V gene: TRBV11-2
CDR3 DNA: TGTGCCAGCAGCCCCGGGGGGACTCTATACGAGCAGTACTTC
CDR3 protein: CASSPGGTLYEQYF

clone size: few
D gene: NA
J gene: TRBJ2-2
V gene: TRBV19
CDR3 DNA: TGTGCCAGTAGACCCACAGGCGCGAACACCGGGGAGCTGTTTTTT
CDR3 protein: CASRPTGANTGELFF

clone size: few
D gene: NA
J gene: TRBJ2-5
V gene: TRBV12-2
CDR3 DNA: TGTGCAAGTCGCTTAGCGGGGACTAGTTCAGATGAGACCCAGTACTTC
CDR3 protein: CASRLAGTSSDETQYF

clone size: NA
D gene: NA
J gene: TRBJ2-3
V gene: TRBV4-3
CDR3 DNA: TGCGCCAGCAGCCAAAGATGGATCACGGGGGCTCTGTATTTT
CDR3 protein: CASSQRWITGALYF

clone size: many
D gene: NA
J gene: TRBJ2-6
V gene: TRBV18
CDR3 DNA: TGTGCCAGCTCACCGGGGCAAACTGGGGCCAACGTCCTGACTTTC
CDR3 protein: CASSPGQTGANVLTF

clone size: few
D gene: NA
J gene: TRBJ2-7
V gene: TRBV18
CDR3 DNA: TGTGCCAGCTCCCAGAGTTCTGAGAACGAGCAGTACTTC
CDR3 protein: CASSQSSENEQYF

clone size: few
D gene: NA
J gene: TRBJ1-4
V gene: TRBV6-5
CDR3 DNA: TGTGCCAGCAGCACCGAGGGCAGGGGTAATGAAAAACTGTTTTTT
CDR3 protein: CASSTEGRGNEKLFF

clone size: many
D gene: TRBD2
J gene: TRBJ2-5
V gene: TRBV20-1
CDR3 DNA: TGCAGTGCTAGAGCGGGGAGGGCCCAAGAGACCCAGTACTTC
CDR3 protein: CSARAGRAQETQYF

clone size: NA
D gene: TRBD1
J gene: TRBJ2-7
V gene: TRBV11-2
CDR3 DNA: TGTGCCAGCAGCTTAGGGCACGGACAGGGAAACGAGCAGTACTTC
CDR3 protein: CASSLGHGQGNEQYF

clone size: NA
D gene: TRBD1
J gene: TRBJ1-3
V gene: TRBV20-1
CDR3 DNA: TGCAGTGCTTATAAACAGGGGAGTGGAAACACCATATATTTT
CDR3 protein: CSAYKQGSGNTIYF

clone size: many
D gene: TRBD1
J gene: TRBJ2-2
V gene: TRBV7-8
CDR3 DNA: TGTGCCAGCAGCTTAAGAACAGGGGGCCTAGCCGGGGAGCTGTTTTTT
CDR3 protein: CASSLRTGGLAGELFF

clone size: few
D gene: TRBD1
J gene: TRBJ1-2
V gene: TRBV28
CDR3 DNA: TGTGCCAGCAGTGTCGGGACAGGGGGTGTCTATGGCTACACCTTC
CDR3 protein: CASSVGTGGVYGYTF

clone size: many
D gene: TRBD1
J gene: TRBJ1-2
V gene: TRBV10-3
CDR3 DNA: TGTGCCATCAGCGACATTCAGGGGGCAAGGGGCTACACCTTC
CDR3 protein: CAISDIQGARGYTF

clone size: NA
D gene: NA
J gene: TRBJ2-4
V gene: TRBV5-4
CDR3 DNA: TGTGCCAGCAGCTTTGGGGGTTGGGAAAACATTCAGTACTTC
CDR3 protein: CASSFGGWENIQYF

clone size: many
D gene: TRBD2
J gene: TRBJ2-5
V gene: TRBV4-2
CDR3 DNA: TGTGCCAGCAGCTGGGGGGGGAGTGAGACCCAGTACTTC
CDR3 protein: CASSWGGSETQYF

clone size: many
D gene: NA
J gene: TRBJ1-2
V gene: TRBV11-2
CDR3 DNA: TGTGCCAGCAGCTTAGAGGGTGGGGGTTTCAACTATGGCTACACCTTC
CDR3 protein: CASSLEGGGFNYGYTF

clone size: many
D gene: NA
J gene: TRBJ2-5
V gene: TRBV7-2
CDR3 DNA: TGTGCCAGCAACCGACAAACGCCGCAGGGGACCCAGTACTTC
CDR3 protein: CASNRQTPQGTQYF

clone size: many
D gene: NA
J gene: TRBJ2-4
V gene: TRBV12-3/TRBV12-4
CDR3 DNA: TGTGCCAGCAGTCCAGGACTGATTCAGTACTTC
CDR3 protein: CASSPGLIQYF

clone size: few
D gene: TRBD1
J gene: TRBJ1-2
V gene: TRBV12-3/TRBV12-4
CDR3 DNA: TGTGCCAGCAGTTTACCCTCCGGACAGGCACACTATGGCTACACCTTC
CDR3 protein: CASSLPSGQAHYGYTF

clone size: many
D gene: NA
J gene: TRBJ1-6
V gene: TRBV3-1
CDR3 DNA: TGTGCCAGCAGCCATGGCTGGGGCAGAAATAATTCACCCCTCCACTTT
CDR3 protein: CASSHGWGRNNSPLHF

clone size: many
D gene: TRBD2
J gene: TRBJ2-1
V gene: TRBV6-1
CDR3 DNA: TGTGCCAGCATTGAGACCCTAGCGGGGAGGTCCTACAATGAGCAGTTCTTC
CDR3 protein: CASIETLAGRSYNEQFF

clone size: many
D gene: NA
J gene: TRBJ1-1
V gene: TRBV18
CDR3 DNA: TGTGCCAGCTCACGGGGCAGGGGAGAAACTGAAGCTTTCTTT
CDR3 protein: CASSRGRGETEAFF

clone size: many
D gene: NA
J gene: TRBJ1-4
V gene: TRBV5-1
CDR3 DNA: TGCGCCAGCTCGGGACCTGAGTTGGAAAAACTGTTTTTT
CDR3 protein: CASSGPELEKLFF

clone size: few
D gene: NA
J gene: TRBJ1-2
V gene: TRBV7-2
CDR3 DNA: TGTGCCAGCAGCCCAGGAGGGAGAATGGACTATGGCTACACCTTC
CDR3 protein: CASSPGGRMDYGYTF

clone size: many
D gene: NA
J gene: TRBJ1-1
V gene: TRBV12-3/TRBV12-4
CDR3 DNA: TGTGCCAGCAGTTTTTGGGGAGACTGGTCCTCGAACACTGAAGCTTTCTTT
CDR3 protein: CASSFWGDWSSNTEAFF

clone size: many
D gene: TRBD2
J gene: TRBJ2-1
V gene: TRBV12-3/TRBV12-4
CDR3 DNA: TGTGCCAGCGAGGCGGGGGGGCTCTCCTACAATGAGCAGTTCTTC
CDR3 protein: CASEAGGLSYNEQFF

clone size: NA
D gene: NA
J gene: TRBJ1-2
V gene: TRBV6-5
CDR3 DNA: TGTGCCAGCAGTTACTCGACGGGACCGGTGGGCTACACCTTC
CDR3 protein: CASSYSTGPVGYTF

clone size: many
D gene: NA
J gene: TRBJ1-5
V gene: TRBV10-3
CDR3 DNA: TGTGCCATCAGTGAAGGAGGGGTATCTCAGCCCCAGCATTTT
CDR3 protein: CAISEGGVSQPQHF